This TCR beta chain was captured by sequencing in a study of T cells in Graves' hyperthyroidism and ophthalmopathy. Study context: Peripheral blood was acquired at first diagnosis, ahead of any therapy whatsoever.

This clonotype was picked up many times. What was amplified from RNA transcripts were TCR beta CDR3 regions. Primed by the HTBI set, a first-round RT-PCR was run on the TCR CDR3. Via MiXCR, TCRdb re-called the multiplex PCR reads, giving one row per CDR3 protein. The sample contains approximately 600,000 distinct CDR3 sequences, under 25% of which appear only once. V lost 0 bases to trimming and J lost 0 bases, with 15 bases between them. CDR1 is ENHRY, CDR2 SYGVKD, per germline. CDR3 length: 17 residues. The receptor's source is a man aged 25-45 years with Graves' ophthalmopathy. The chain employs TRBV10-3 and TRBJ2-7; D call uncertain. The specimen sequenced was blood. The CDR3 DNA reads as TGTGCCATCAGTGAGTCAGAACCACCAAAACCCTCCTACGAGCAGTACTTC. Protein product: CAISESEPPKPSYEQYF.